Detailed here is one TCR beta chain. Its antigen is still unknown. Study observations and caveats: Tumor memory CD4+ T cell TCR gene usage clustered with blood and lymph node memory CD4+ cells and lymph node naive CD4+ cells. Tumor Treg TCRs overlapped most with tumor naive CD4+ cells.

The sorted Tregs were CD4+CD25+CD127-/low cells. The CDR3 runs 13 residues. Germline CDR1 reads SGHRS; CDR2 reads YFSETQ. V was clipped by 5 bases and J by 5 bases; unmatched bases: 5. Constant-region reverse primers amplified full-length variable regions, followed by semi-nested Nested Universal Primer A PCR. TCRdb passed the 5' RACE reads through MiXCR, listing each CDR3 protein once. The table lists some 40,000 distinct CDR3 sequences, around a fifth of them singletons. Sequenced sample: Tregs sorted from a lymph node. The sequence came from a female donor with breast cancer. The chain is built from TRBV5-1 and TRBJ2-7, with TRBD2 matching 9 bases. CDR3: CASRLAGRNEQYF. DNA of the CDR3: TGCGCCAGCAGGCTAGCGGGAAGAAACGAGCAGTACTTC.